The present entry profiles one T cell receptor beta chain with its context. Its matching antigen is unknown. The sample originates from a study of cytomegalovirus exposure and HLA in healthy donors. Study details: The Caucasian-associated ancestry cluster contained 81% of the 300 to 450 genotyped donors. Study-level findings and limits: Several of the most significant clusters were apparently associated with common viral pathogens in a later analysis.

It was with 60 Vbeta and 13 Jbeta primers that the PCR ran. Per the authors' pipeline: An analysis performed later counted 72 million or so unique TCR beta chains (roughly 10 million of them shared). Using immunoSEQ multiplex PCR, the repertoire was profiled, and TCRdb retains in-frame clones only, with some absent. V and J calls and clone size follow that table, whereas D and trimming were derived from the DNA. The table has approximately 150,000 clones, approximately 73% seen once; the top ten hold approximately 5.4%. Per the germline V gene, CDR1 is SGDLS and CDR2 is YYNGEE. This CDR3 is built from 15 residues. J gave up 5 bases and V 3 bases, and 7 bases lay outside the gene matches. Likely unrecorded immune exposures existed in these nominally healthy donors.

The chain couples TRBV9 to TRBJ2-5, with TRBD2 matching 10 bases. Sequencing input: PBMCs. The receptor was isolated from a woman aged 18 to 35 in good health and CMV-seropositive. CDR3 amino acids: CASSALAGGRETQYF. In nucleotides, the CDR3 is TGTGCCAGCAGCGCCTTAGCGGGGGGCAGGGAGACCCAGTACTTC. Complete variable domain (other parts from reference TRBV9 and TRBJ2-5): DSGVTQTPKHLITATGQRVTLRCSPRSGDLSVYWYQQSLDQGLQFLIQYYNGEERAKGNILERFSAQQFPDLHSELNLSSLELGDSALYFCASSALAGGRETQYFGPGTRLLVL.